What follows is one T cell receptor (beta chain) and its context. Its antigen is still unknown. This sample is drawn from a study of siplizumab effects on memory and regulatory T cells. Findings and caveats of the study: With siplizumab, Treg-derived clones averaged about 70% of mappable alloreactive CD4+ clones, versus around 25% in controls. There was no confirmation of the suppressive function of proliferating Tregs from siplizumab cultures.

Repertoires were generated with immunoSEQ multiplex PCR, while TCRdb's copy carries only in-frame clones and drops some. This sample carries 90,000 to 120,000 clones, around 95% of them seen once, and the ten largest clones take 0.55% to 0.65%. V shed 2 bases and J shed 0 bases, with 4 bases lying between them. The CDR3 has 13 amino acids. Per germline, CDR1 SGHAT and CDR2 FQNNGV. The sequenced material came from Tregs sorted from blood. The V call is TRBV11-2, the J call TRBJ1-1, with no clear D. The sequence came from a human donor in good health. CDR3 loop: CASSLLMNTEAFF. For the CDR3, the DNA is TGTGCCAGCAGCTTATTAATGAACACTGAAGCTTTCTTT.